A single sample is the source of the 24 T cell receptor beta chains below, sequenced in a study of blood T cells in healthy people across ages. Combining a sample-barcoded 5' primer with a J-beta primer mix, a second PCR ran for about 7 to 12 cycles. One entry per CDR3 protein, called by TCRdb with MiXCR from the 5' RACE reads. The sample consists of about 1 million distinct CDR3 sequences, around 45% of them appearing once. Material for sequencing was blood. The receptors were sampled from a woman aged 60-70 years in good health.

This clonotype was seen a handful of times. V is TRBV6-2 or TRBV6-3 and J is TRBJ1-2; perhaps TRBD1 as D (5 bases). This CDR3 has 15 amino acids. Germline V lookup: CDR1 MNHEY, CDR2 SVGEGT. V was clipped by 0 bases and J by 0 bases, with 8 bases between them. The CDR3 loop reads CASSYSAGANYGYTF. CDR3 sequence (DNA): TGTGCCAGCAGTTACTCGGCGGGGGCTAACTATGGCTACACCTTC.

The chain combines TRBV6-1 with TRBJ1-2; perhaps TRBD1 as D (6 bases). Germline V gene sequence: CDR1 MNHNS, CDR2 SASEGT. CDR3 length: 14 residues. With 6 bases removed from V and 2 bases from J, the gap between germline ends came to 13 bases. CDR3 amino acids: CASSSKQGNYGYTF. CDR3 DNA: TGTGCCAGCAGCAGTAAGCAGGGGAACTATGGCTACACCTTC.

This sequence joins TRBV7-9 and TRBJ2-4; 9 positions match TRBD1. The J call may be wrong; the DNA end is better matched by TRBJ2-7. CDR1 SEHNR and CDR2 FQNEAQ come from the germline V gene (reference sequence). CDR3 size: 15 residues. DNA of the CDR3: TGTGCCAGCAGCGGACAGGGGAGGCGGAGGTACGAGCAGTACTTC. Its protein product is CASSGQGRRRYEQYF.

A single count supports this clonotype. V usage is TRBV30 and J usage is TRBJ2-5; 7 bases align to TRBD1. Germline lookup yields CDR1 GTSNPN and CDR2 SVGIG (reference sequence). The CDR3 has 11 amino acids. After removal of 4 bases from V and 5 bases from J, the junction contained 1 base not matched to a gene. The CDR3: CAWKTGETQYF. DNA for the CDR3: TGTGCCTGGAAGACAGGGGAGACCCAGTACTTC. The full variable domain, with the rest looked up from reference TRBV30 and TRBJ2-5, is SQTIHQWPATLVQPVGSPLSLECTVEGTSNPNLYWYRQAAGRGLQLLFYSVGIGQISSEVPQNLSASRPQDRQFILSSKKLLLSDSGFYLCAWKTGETQYFGPGTRLLVL.

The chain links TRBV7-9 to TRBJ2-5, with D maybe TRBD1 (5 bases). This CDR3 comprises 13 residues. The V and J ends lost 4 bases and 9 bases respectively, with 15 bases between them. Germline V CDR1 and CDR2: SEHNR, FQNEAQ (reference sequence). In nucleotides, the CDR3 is TGTGCCAGCAGCTCGACAGCCCCTGTGGCCCAGTACTTC. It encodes CASSSTAPVAQYF.

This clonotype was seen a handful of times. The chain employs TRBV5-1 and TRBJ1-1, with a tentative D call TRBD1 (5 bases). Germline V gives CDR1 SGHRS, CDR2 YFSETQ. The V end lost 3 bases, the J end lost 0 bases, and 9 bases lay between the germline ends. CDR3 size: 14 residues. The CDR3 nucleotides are TGCGCCAGCAGCTCGGGACTGATGAACACTGAAGCTTTCTTT. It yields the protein CASSSGLMNTEAFF.

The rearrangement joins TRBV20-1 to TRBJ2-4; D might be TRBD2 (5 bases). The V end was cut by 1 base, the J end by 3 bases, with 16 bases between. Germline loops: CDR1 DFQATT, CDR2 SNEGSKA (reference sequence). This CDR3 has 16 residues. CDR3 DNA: TGCAGTGCTAGAGCCTCTTTAAGCGGAGGCAAAAACATTCAGTACTTC. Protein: CSARASLSGGKNIQYF.

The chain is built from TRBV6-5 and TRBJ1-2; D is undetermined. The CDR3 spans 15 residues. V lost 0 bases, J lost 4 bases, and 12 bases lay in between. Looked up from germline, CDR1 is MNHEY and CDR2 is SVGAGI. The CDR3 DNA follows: TGTGCCAGCAGTTACTCGACGGGGAATCCCTATGGCTACACCTTC. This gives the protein CASSYSTGNPYGYTF.

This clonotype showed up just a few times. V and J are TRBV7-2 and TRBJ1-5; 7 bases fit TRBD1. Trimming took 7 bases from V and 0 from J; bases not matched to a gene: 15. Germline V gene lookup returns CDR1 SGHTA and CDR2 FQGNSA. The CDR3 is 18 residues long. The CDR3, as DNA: TGTGCCAGCACCCTGCTGAGGAGGGGGCCTTATAGCAATCAGCCCCAGCATTTT. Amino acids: CASTLLRRGPYSNQPQHF. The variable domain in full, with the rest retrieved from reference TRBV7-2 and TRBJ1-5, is GAGVSQSPSNKVTEKGKDVELRCDPISGHTALYWYRQSLGQGLEFLIYFQGNSAPDKSGLPSDRFSAERTGGSVSTLTIQRTQQEDSAVYLCASTLLRRGPYSNQPQHFGDGTRLSIL.

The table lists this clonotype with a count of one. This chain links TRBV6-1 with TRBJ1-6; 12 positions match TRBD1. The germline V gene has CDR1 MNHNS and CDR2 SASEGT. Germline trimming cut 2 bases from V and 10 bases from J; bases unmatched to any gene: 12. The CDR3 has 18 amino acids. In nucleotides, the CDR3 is TGTGCCAGCAGTGAATGGGGACAGGGGGCCTCCCGGGGGTCACCCCTCCACTTT. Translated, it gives CASSEWGQGASRGSPLHF.

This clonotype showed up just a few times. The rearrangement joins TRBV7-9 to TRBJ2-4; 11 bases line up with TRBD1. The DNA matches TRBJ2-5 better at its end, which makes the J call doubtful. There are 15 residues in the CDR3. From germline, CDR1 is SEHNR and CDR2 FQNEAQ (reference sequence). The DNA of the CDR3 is TGTGCCAGCAGCTTGGACAGGGGGCAATCAGAGACCCAGTACTTC. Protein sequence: CASSLDRGQSETQYF.

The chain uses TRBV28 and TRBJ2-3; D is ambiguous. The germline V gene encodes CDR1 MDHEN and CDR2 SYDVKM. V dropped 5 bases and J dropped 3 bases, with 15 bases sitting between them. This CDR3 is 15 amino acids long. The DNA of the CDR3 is TGTGCCAGCAGTCCCGGTTGGTCAAGGACAGATACGCAGTATTTT. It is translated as CASSPGWSRTDTQYF.

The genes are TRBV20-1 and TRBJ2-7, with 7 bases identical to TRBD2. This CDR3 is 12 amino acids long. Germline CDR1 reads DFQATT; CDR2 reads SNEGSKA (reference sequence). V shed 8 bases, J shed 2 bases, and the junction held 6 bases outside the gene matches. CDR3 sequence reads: CSCGGGTYEQYF. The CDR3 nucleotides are TGCAGTTGCGGCGGGGGTACCTACGAGCAGTACTTC.

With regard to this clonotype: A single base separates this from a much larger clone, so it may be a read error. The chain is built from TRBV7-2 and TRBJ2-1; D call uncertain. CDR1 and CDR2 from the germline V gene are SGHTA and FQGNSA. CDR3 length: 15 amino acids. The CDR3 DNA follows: TGTGCCAGCAGCTTAGTGGTTAGCTCCTACAATGGGCAGTTCTTC. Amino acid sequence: CASSLVVSSYNGQFF.

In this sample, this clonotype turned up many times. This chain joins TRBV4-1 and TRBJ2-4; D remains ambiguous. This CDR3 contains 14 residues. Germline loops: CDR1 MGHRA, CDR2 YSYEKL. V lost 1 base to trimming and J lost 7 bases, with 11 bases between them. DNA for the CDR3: TGCGCCAGCAGCCAAGGCCCCGCCTCGAACATTCAGTACTTC. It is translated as CASSQGPASNIQYF.

The CDR3 region is CASKEGLSYNEQFF. CDR3 nucleotides: TGCGCCAGCAAGGAGGGACTCTCCTACAATGAGCAGTTCTTC. The chain is built from TRBV5-1 and TRBJ2-1, with D tentatively TRBD2 (6 bases). Germline CDR1 and CDR2: SGHRS and YFSETQ. The CDR3 is 14 residues long. V was clipped by 6 bases and J by 0 bases, with 10 bases between them.

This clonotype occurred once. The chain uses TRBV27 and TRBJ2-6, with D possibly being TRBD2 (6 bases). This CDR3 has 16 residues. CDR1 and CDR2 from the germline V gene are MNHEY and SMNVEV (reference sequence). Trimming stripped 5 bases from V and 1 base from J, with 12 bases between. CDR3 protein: CASSRYRGSGANVLTF. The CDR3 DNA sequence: TGTGCCAGCAGTCGATACCGGGGGTCTGGGGCCAACGTCCTGACTTTC.

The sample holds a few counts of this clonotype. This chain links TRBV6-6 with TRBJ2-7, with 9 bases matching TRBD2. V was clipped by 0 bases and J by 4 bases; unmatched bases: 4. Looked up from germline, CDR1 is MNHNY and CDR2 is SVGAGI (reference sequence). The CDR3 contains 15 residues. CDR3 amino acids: CASSYSRAGGYEQYF. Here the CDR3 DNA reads TGTGCCAGCAGTTACTCGCGGGCGGGAGGGTACGAGCAGTACTTC.

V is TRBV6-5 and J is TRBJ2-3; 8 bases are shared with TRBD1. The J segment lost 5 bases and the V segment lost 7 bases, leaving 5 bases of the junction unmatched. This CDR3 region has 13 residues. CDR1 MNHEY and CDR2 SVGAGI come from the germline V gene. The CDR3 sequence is CASIGQGVDTQYF. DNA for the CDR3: TGTGCCAGCATCGGACAGGGAGTAGATACGCAGTATTTT.

The DNA of the CDR3 is TGTGCCATCAGTGATGGGCTATCCAATGAGCAGTACTTC. It codes for CAISDGLSNEQYF. The rearrangement joins TRBV10-3 to TRBJ2-5; D uncertain. Germline lookup yields CDR1 ENHRY and CDR2 SYGVKD. The V end lost 3 bases, the J end lost 11 bases, and 16 bases lay between the germline ends. The CDR3 is 13 residues long.

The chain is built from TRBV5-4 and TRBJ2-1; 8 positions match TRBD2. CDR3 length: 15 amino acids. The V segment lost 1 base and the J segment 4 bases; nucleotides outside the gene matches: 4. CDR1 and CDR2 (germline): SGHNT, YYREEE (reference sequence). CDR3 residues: CASSLRLAKYNEQFF. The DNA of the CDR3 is TGTGCCAGCAGCTTGCGACTAGCGAAGTACAATGAGCAGTTCTTC.

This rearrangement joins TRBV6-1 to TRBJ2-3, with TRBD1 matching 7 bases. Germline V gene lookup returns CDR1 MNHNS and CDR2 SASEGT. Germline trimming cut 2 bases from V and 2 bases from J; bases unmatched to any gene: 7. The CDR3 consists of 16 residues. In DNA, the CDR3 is TGTGCCAGCAGTGAATGGATCAGGGGGACCACAGATACGCAGTATTTT. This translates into CASSEWIRGTTDTQYF.

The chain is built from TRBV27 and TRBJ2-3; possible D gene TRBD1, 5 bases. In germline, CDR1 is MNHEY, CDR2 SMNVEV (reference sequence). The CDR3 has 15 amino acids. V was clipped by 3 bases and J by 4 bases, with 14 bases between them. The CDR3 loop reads CASSLLRGPSDTQYF. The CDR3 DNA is TGTGCCAGCAGTTTGCTAAGGGGCCCTTCAGATACGCAGTATTTT.

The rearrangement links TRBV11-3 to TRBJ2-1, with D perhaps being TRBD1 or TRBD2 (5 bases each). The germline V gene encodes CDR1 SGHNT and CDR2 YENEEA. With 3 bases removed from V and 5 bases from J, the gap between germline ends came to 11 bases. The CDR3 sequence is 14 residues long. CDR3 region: CASSLGRTNNEQFF. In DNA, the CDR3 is TGTGCCAGCAGCTTGGGACGGACGAACAATGAGCAGTTCTTC. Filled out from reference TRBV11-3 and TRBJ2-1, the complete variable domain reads EAGVVQSPRYKIIEKKQPVAFWCNPISGHNTLYWYLQNLGQGPELLIRYENEEAVDDSQLPKDRFSAERLKGVDSTLKIQPAELGDSAVYLCASSLGRTNNEQFFGPGTRLTVL.